The 14 T cell receptor beta chains in this list originate from one sample, sequenced in a study of cytomegalovirus exposure and HLA in healthy donors. Assay used: immunoSEQ multiplex PCR; TCRdb lists only in-frame clones, some missing. The repertoire holds roughly 330,000 clones, with 87% as singletons. The material sequenced was PBMCs. These TCRs come from a woman aged 30 to 39 in good health and CMV-seropositive.

The sample holds a few counts of this clone. The gene calls are TRBV6-1 and TRBJ2-7; the match to TRBD1 covers 7 bases. This CDR3 spans 14 amino acids. After removal of 2 bases from V and 2 bases from J, the junction contained 3 bases not matched to a gene. CDR1 is MNHNS and CDR2 is SASEGT in the germline V gene. The CDR3 bases are TGTGCCAGCAGTGAACAACAGGGGCCCTACGAGCAGTACTTC. Protein: CASSEQQGPYEQYF.

This rearrangement joins TRBV6-1 to TRBJ1-3; weak D call: TRBD1 (5 bases). CDR3 length equals 16 residues. V lost 1 base and J 0 bases, leaving 10 bases between the germline ends. Germline-derived CDR1 and CDR2 are MNHNS and SASEGT. The CDR3 here is CASSEGQGVSGNTIYF. The CDR3 nucleotides are TGTGCCAGCAGTGAAGGTCAGGGAGTCTCTGGAAACACCATATATTTT.

This clone was seen just once. The chain couples TRBV15 to TRBJ2-3; TRBD2 agrees at 9 bases. CDR1 and CDR2 (germline): LNHNV, YYDKDF (reference sequence). V lost 6 bases, J lost 0 bases, and 4 bases stayed unmatched. The CDR3 is 15 amino acids. The chain's CDR3 is CATRGRGGSTDTQYF. CDR3 in DNA: TGTGCCACCAGAGGGCGGGGGGGAAGCACAGATACGCAGTATTTT.

The chain employs TRBV4-1 and TRBJ1-3; D call uncertain. This CDR3 has 13 residues. CDR1 and CDR2 (germline): MGHRA, YSYEKL. V was pared by 2 bases and J by 0 bases, with 2 bases between. The DNA of the CDR3 is TGCGCCAGCAGCCAACTCTCTGGAAACACCATATATTTT. Translated: CASSQLSGNTIYF.

The chain carries TRBV4-2 and TRBJ1-1; unclear D gene. The CDR3 runs 15 residues. V was clipped by 0 bases and J by 9 bases, with 17 bases between them. Germline V gene lookup returns CDR1 LGHNA and CDR2 YNFKEQ. The CDR3 region is CASSQDPPGLGKAFF. The CDR3 region has the DNA TGTGCCAGCAGCCAAGATCCCCCAGGTTTGGGGAAAGCTTTCTTT.

This chain connects TRBV30 to TRBJ1-5; D unresolved. This CDR3 has 11 residues. The V gene's germline CDR1 is GTSNPN and CDR2 SVGIG (reference sequence). The V end was cut by 5 bases, the J end by 7 bases, with 9 bases between. CDR3 loop: CAWGMGQPQHF. DNA for the CDR3: TGTGCCTGGGGGATGGGGCAGCCCCAGCATTTT.

The J gene is TRBJ1-2, the V gene TRBV5-1; D perhaps matches TRBD1 (6 bases). Germline V gives CDR1 SGHRS, CDR2 YFSETQ. The CDR3 runs 16 residues. Trimming took off 5 bases at V and 6 bases at J, with 23 bases between the two ends. The CDR3 bases are TGCGCCAGCAGTAGTACTATGGGGGGCGAGGGTGATGGCTACACCTTC. Translated, it gives CASSSTMGGEGDGYTF.

V is TRBV5-1 and J is TRBJ2-3; 8 bases align to TRBD2. V trimming: 6 bases; J trimming: 0 bases; junction bases outside the gene matches: 6. The CDR3 covers 15 residues. Germline CDR1 is SGHRS and CDR2 is YFSETQ. CDR3 DNA: TGCGCCAGCAATGAGGGCGGGAGGAGCACAGATACGCAGTATTTT. It translates to CASNEGGRSTDTQYF.

The rearrangement joins TRBV27 to TRBJ1-6, with D unresolved. This CDR3 has 13 amino acids. Germline CDR1 MNHEY, CDR2 SMNVEV (reference sequence). V lost 4 bases, J lost 7 bases, and 8 bases lay in between. CDR3 amino acids: CASSWVSNSPLHF. CDR3 bases: TGTGCCAGCAGTTGGGTTTCAAATTCACCCCTCCACTTT.

The gene calls are TRBV28 and TRBJ2-4; D unresolved. This CDR3 comprises 12 residues. V shed 7 bases and J shed 3 bases, with 7 bases lying between them. Germline assignment: CDR1 MDHEN and CDR2 SYDVKM. The CDR3 here is CASTGSKNIQYF. The CDR3 DNA follows: TGTGCCAGCACGGGCAGCAAAAACATTCAGTACTTC.

The rearrangement uses TRBV25-1 and TRBJ1-1; maybe TRBD1 (5 bases). CDR3 length: 13 residues. Trimming removed 0 bases from V and 5 bases from J, with 7 bases in between. Looked up from germline, CDR1 is MGHDK and CDR2 is SYGVNS. CDR3 amino acids: CASSEYGGTEAFF. CDR3 in DNA: TGTGCCAGCAGTGAATATGGGGGAACTGAAGCTTTCTTT.

DNA of the CDR3: TGTGCCAGCAGTCCACCGACAGGGGAGAACACTGAAGCTTTCTTT. Encoded protein: CASSPPTGENTEAFF. The chain uses TRBV28 and TRBJ1-1; TRBD1 matches 8 bases. Germline CDR1 and CDR2: MDHEN and SYDVKM. V shed 5 bases, J shed 1 base, and the junction held 6 bases outside the gene matches. The CDR3 runs 15 residues.

V is TRBV25-1 and J is TRBJ2-3; TRBD2 agrees at 8 bases. The CDR3 sequence is 15 residues long. The V gene's germline CDR1 is MGHDK and CDR2 SYGVNS. The V segment lost 6 bases and the J segment 5 bases; nucleotides outside the gene matches: 10. In DNA, the CDR3 is TGTGCCAGCAGGCTAGCCGGGGGGGCCAAAGATACGCAGTATTTT. It is translated as CASRLAGGAKDTQYF.

The chain links TRBV28 to TRBJ1-1, with D perhaps matching TRBD1 (6 bases). This CDR3 comprises 13 residues. Trimming took off 6 bases at V and 8 bases at J, with 16 bases between the two ends. Germline assignment: CDR1 MDHEN and CDR2 SYDVKM. CDR3 amino acids: CASRRLTGPEAFF. Here the CDR3 DNA reads TGTGCCAGCAGGAGGCTTACAGGGCCCGAAGCTTTCTTT. The full variable domain, rest sourced from reference TRBV28 and TRBJ1-1, is DVKVTQSSRYLVKRTGEKVFLECVQDMDHENMFWYRQDPGLGLRLIYFSYDVKMKEKGDIPEGYSVSREKKERFSLILESASTNQTSMYLCASRRLTGPEAFFGQGTRLTVV.